These T cell receptor beta chains were read from a single sample in a study of blood T cell repertoires in COVID-19. Profiling relied on immunoSEQ multiplex PCR, and the TCRdb table lists in-frame clones only, not all of them. Of 80,000 to 95,000 clones in the sample, 91% were seen once. The sequencing input was peripheral blood. These receptors all stem from a human donor with active COVID-19. The donor label of this sample is uncertain. Each CDR3 is given with its conserved first and last residue. A D gene is named only where the DNA matches it firmly. Some rows have no size entry. The others give once, few or many, or a class for an expanded clone.

15,TRBV5-1,-,TRBJ2-7,-,TGCGCCAGCAGCTTGGCAGCCGACATCTCCTACGAGCAGTACTTC,CASSLAADISYEQYF
15,TRBV7-9,TRBD1,TRBJ1-5,-,TGTGCCAGCAGCTTAGAGGGGGCTAGCAATCAGCCCCAGCATTTT,CASSLEGASNQPQHF
15,TRBV10-3,TRBD1,TRBJ2-1,-,TGTGCCATCAGTGGGGCAGGGGGCTCTGGCAATGAGCAGTTCTTC,CAISGAGGSGNEQFF
15,TRBV7-2,-,TRBJ1-2,-,TGTGCCAGCAGCCTCTGGGGAGGTGCAGACTATGGCTACACCTTC,CASSLWGGADYGYTF
15,TRBV7-2,-,TRBJ1-2,-,TGTGCCAGCAGCTTAGCTCTGAACACGAACTATGGCTACACCTTC,CASSLALNTNYGYTF
14,TRBV5-1,TRBD1,TRBJ2-4,-,TGCGCCAGCAGCTCGGACAGGGGGCTGAGGGGTCAGTACTTC,CASSSDRGLRGQYF
16,TRBV24-1,-,TRBJ2-1,once,TGTGCCACCAGTGATTCTTCCACAACGACTAACAATGAGCAGTTCTTC,CATSDSSTTTNNEQFF
14,TRBV18,TRBD1,TRBJ1-4,-,TGTGCCAGCTCACCTGGACAGGGCACTGAAAAACTGTTTTTT,CASSPGQGTEKLFF
14,TRBV7-2,-,TRBJ1-1,once,TGTGCCAGCACCCGGGGGGGACTAGAAACTGAAGCTTTCTTT,CASTRGGLETEAFF
19,TRBV6-6,TRBD1,TRBJ1-2,-,TGTGCCAGCAGTCGTCGAATTGGGACAGACCTTACGACTAACTATGGCTACACCTTC,CASSRRIGTDLTTNYGYTF
15,TRBV5-1,TRBD2,TRBJ2-3,-,TGCGCCAGCAGCGGCCAGCGGGGGCCCCAGGAGACGCAGTATTTT,CASSGQRGPQETQYF
21,TRBV7-8,-,TRBJ1-6,-,TGTGCCAGCAGCTTAGATCTCGTGGGGGGGCGGGTTTTAGTATTCAATTCACCCCTCCACTTT,CASSLDLVGGRVLVFNSPLHF
14,TRBV2,TRBD1,TRBJ2-7,-,TGTGCCAGCAGAGCCGGGACAGGGGACCACGAGCAGTACTTC,CASRAGTGDHEQYF
13,TRBV7-9,-,TRBJ2-7,-,TGTGCCAGCAGCCAGGGCCCCTCAGGTGAGCAGTACTTC,CASSQGPSGEQYF
18,TRBV5-1,-,TRBJ1-6,-,TGCGCCAGCAGAGTCGGTTCGGGACACAGCTCCTATAATTCACCCCTCCACTTT,CASRVGSGHSSYNSPLHF
16,TRBV4-1,-,TRBJ1-5,-,TGCGCCAGCAGCCAAGTGCCATCGGGAAGCAATCAGCCCCAGCATTTT,CASSQVPSGSNQPQHF
14,TRBV3-1/TRBV3-2,TRBD1,TRBJ2-7,-,TGTGCCAGCGGGGGACAGGGATCCTCCTACGAGCAGTACTTC,CASGGQGSSYEQYF
18,TRBV5-6,TRBD2,TRBJ2-3,once,TGTGCCAGCAGCGGCCTAGCGGGGGGGCTCGGGGACACAGATACGCAGTATTTT,CASSGLAGGLGDTDTQYF
13,TRBV6-6,-,TRBJ2-3,-,TGTGCCAGCAGCTCAGGGATCCAATATACGCAGTATTTT,CASSSGIQYTQYF
16,TRBV4-3,TRBD1,TRBJ1-2,-,TGCGCCAGCAGCCCATCGCCTAAGGGACAGGGGGGCGGCTACACCTTC,CASSPSPKGQGGGYTF
12,TRBV27,-,TRBJ2-7,-,TGTGCCAGCAGTCTCGACTTTGGCGAGCAGTACTTC,CASSLDFGEQYF
17,TRBV27,TRBD1,TRBJ2-7,-,TGTGCCAGCAGTTTATCGTCCGGACAGGCCAATTCCTACGAGCAGTACTTC,CASSLSSGQANSYEQYF
14,TRBV2,TRBD1,TRBJ1-2,-,TGTGCCAGCAGTTACACAGGGGGCGGCTATGGCTACACCTTC,CASSYTGGGYGYTF
12,TRBV12-3/TRBV12-4,-,TRBJ1-2,-,TGTGCCAGCACTTTAGGAGGGTATGGCTACACCTTC,CASTLGGYGYTF
16,TRBV4-3,TRBD2,TRBJ2-3,-,TGCGCCAGCAGCCAAGACGCTAGCGGGGGGGCAAATACGCAGTATTTT,CASSQDASGGANTQYF
14,TRBV3-1/TRBV3-2,TRBD1,TRBJ2-7,-,TGTGCCAGCAGCCAAGTCACAGGGGGCTACGAGCAGTACTTC,CASSQVTGGYEQYF
14,TRBV3-1/TRBV3-2,TRBD2,TRBJ2-3,-,TGTGCCAGCAGCGGACTAGCCGCCCCAGATACGCAGTATTTT,CASSGLAAPDTQYF
15,TRBV7-2,-,TRBJ2-3,-,TGTGCCAGCAGCGTCCCCCCAGGGGCAGGGGATACGCAGTATTTT,CASSVPPGAGDTQYF
16,TRBV7-6,TRBD2,TRBJ2-3,-,TGTGCCAGCACCCCGGGGCGGGGGGGCCGTAGTGATACGCAGTATTTT,CASTPGRGGRSDTQYF
14,TRBV7-9,TRBD2,TRBJ2-4,-,TGTGCCAGCAGCTTAGCCAATAGCGGGATCATTCAGTACTTC,CASSLANSGIIQYF
14,TRBV5-1,-,TRBJ2-5,-,TGCGCCAGCAGCGACCTGAAGAAGGGGGAGACCCAGTACTTC,CASSDLKKGETQYF
14,TRBV24-1,-,TRBJ2-2,-,TGTGCCACCACGCCGCAGGGGAACACCGGGGAGCTGTTTTTT,CATTPQGNTGELFF